This note documents a single T cell receptor beta chain sequence. The method was immunoSEQ multiplex PCR; TCRdb's version includes in-frame clones alone and lacks a portion of them. In the table there are about 280,000 clones, 88% of which are singletons. This record belongs to a study of blood T cell repertoires in COVID-19. One Seattle source followed patients from active infection through their disease course. Germline trimming cut 6 bases from V and 8 bases from J; bases unmatched to any gene: 3. CDR3 length: 13 amino acids. Germline V CDR1 and CDR2: KGHSH, LQKENI. The rearrangement uses TRBV18 and TRBJ1-6, with TRBD1 matching 8 bases. Material: peripheral blood. The origin of this receptor is a woman in her twenties or thirties with COVID-19, enrolled during active disease. Written as DNA, the CDR3 is TGTGCCAGCTCCCAACAGGGGGATTCACCCCTCCACTTT. Its translation: CASSQQGDSPLHF.